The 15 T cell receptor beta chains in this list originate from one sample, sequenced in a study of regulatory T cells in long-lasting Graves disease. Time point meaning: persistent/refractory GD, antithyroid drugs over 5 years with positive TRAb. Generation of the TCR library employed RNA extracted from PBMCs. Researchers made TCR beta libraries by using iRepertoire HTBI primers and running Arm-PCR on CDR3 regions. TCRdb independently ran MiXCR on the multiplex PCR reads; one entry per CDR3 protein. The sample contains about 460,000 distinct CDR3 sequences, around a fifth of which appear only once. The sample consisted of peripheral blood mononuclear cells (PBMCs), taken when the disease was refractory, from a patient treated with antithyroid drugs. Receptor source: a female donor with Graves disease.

Written as DNA, the CDR3 is TGCAGTGCTTCACTTCAGGAAAAAGGTGGCTACACCTTC. Translated: CSASLQEKGGYTF. The rearrangement uses TRBV20-1 and TRBJ1-2; D unclear. The V end lost 5 bases, the J end lost 7 bases, and 17 bases lay between the germline ends. The CDR3 length is 13 residues. Germline loops: CDR1 DFQATT, CDR2 SNEGSKA (reference sequence).

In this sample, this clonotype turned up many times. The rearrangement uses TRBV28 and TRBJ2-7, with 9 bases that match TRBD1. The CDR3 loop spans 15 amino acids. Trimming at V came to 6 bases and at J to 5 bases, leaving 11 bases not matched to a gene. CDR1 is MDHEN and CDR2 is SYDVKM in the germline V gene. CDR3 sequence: CASRPEGTGKDEQYF. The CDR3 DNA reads TGTGCCAGCAGGCCTGAGGGGACAGGGAAGGACGAGCAGTACTTC.

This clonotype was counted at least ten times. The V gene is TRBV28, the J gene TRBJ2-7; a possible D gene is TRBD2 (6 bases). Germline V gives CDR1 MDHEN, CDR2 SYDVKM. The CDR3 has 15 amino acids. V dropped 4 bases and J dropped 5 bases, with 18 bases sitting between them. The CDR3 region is CASSYGRGPGDEQYF. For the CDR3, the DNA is TGTGCCAGCAGTTATGGTCGAGGACCGGGGGACGAGCAGTACTTC.

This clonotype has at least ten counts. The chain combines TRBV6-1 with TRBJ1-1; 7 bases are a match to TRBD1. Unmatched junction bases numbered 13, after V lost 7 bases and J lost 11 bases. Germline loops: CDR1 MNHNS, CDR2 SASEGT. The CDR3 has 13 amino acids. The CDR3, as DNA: TGTGCCAGCACCTATGGACAGGCCGGGGATGCTTTCTTT. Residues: CASTYGQAGDAFF.

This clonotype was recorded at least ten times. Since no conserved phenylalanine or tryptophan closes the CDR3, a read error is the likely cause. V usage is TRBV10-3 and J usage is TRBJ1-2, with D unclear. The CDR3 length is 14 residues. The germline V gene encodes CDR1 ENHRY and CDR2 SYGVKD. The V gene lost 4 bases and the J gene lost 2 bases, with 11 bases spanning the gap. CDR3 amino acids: CAISGGGMNYGYTL. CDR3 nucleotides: TGTGCCATCAGTGGGGGAGGGATGAACTATGGCTACACCCTC.

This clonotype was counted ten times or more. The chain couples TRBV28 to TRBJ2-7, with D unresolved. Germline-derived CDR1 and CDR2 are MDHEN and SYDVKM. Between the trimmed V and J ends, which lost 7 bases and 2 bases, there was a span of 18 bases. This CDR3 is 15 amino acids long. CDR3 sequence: CASIDPVGQAYEQYF. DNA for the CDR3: TGTGCCAGCATCGATCCCGTAGGGCAGGCCTACGAGCAGTACTTC. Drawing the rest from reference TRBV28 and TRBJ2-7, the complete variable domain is DVKVTQSSRYLVKRTGEKVFLECVQDMDHENMFWYRQDPGLGLRLIYFSYDVKMKEKGDIPEGYSVSREKKERFSLILESASTNQTSMYLCASIDPVGQAYEQYFGPGTRLTVT.

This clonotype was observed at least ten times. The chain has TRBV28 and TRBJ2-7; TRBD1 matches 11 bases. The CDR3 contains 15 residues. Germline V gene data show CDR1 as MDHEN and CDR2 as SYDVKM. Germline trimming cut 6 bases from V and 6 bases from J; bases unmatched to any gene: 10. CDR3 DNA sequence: TGTGCCAGCAGACCGGGGACAGGGGGTTCGGGCGAGCAGTACTTC. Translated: CASRPGTGGSGEQYF.

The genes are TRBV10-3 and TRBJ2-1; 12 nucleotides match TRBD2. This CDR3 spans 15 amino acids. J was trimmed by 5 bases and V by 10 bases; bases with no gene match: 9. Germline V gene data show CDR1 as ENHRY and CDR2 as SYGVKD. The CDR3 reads CASRPSGRADNEQFF. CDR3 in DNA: TGTGCCAGCAGACCTAGCGGGAGGGCAGACAATGAGCAGTTCTTC.

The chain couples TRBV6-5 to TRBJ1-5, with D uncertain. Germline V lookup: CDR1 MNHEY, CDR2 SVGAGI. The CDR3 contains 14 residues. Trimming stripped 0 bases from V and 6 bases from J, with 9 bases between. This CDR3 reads CASSYSRGSQPQHF. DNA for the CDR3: TGTGCCAGCAGTTACTCACGGGGAAGTCAGCCCCAGCATTTT.

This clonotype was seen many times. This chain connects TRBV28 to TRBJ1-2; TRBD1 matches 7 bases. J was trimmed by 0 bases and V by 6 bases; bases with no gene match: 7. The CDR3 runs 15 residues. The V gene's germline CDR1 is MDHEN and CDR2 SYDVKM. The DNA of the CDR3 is TGTGCCAGCAGCCTCAGGGGGAGGGCTAACTATGGCTACACCTTC. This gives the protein CASSLRGRANYGYTF.

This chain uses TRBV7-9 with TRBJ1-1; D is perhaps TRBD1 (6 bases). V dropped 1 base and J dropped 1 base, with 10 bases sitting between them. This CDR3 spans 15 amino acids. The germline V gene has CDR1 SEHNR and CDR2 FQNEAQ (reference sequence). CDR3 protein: CASSLVTGPNTEAFF. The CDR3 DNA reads TGTGCCAGCAGCTTAGTCACAGGGCCGAACACTGAAGCTTTCTTT. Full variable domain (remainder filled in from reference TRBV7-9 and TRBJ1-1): DTGVSQNPRHKITKRGQNVTFRCDPISEHNRLYWYRQTLGQGPEFLTYFQNEAQLEKSRLLSDRFSAERPKGSFSTLEIQRTEQGDSAMYLCASSLVTGPNTEAFFGQGTRLTVV.

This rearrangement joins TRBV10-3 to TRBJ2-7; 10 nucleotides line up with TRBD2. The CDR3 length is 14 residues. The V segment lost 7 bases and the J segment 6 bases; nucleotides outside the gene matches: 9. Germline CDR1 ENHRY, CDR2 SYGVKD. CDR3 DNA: TGTGCCATCAACCAACTAGCGGGAAGTGTCGAGCAGTACTTC. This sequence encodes CAINQLAGSVEQYF.

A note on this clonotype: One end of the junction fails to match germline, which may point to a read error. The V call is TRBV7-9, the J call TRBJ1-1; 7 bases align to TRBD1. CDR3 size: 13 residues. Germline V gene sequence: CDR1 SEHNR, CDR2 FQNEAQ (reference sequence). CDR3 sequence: CASRLETGTEAFF. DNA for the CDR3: TGTGCCAGCAGGTTAGAGACAGGGACTGAAGCTTTCTTT.

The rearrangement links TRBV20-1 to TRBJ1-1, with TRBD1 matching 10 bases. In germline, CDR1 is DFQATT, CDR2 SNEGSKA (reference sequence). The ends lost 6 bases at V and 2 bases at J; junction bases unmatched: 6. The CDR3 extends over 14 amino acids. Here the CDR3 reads CSALRTGGNTEAFF. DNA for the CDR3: TGCAGTGCCCTTAGGACAGGGGGAAACACTGAAGCTTTCTTT.

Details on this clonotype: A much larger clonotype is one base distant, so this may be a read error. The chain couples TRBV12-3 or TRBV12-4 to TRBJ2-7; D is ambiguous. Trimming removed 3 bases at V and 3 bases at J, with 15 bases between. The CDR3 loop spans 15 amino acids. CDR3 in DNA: TGTGCCAGCAGTTTTCGTCGTACCGTTTACTACGAGCAGTACTTC. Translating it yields CASSFRRTVYYEQYF.